Listed below are T cell receptor beta chains from one sample, sequenced in a study of CD8+ T cells in alopecia areata. Repertoires were generated with immunoSEQ multiplex PCR, while TCRdb's copy carries only in-frame clones and drops some. The sample contains over 110,000 clones, 51% of which appear only once. This material consisted of CD4+ T cells sorted from blood, taken at week 0. The receptor source for this set is a human donor with alopecia areata. The CDR3 runs from the conserved cysteine through the conserved F or W. The D gene is left open where the match is weak. The size of a clone is reported for some rows only, either as once, few or many, or as a class for expanded clones.

NA	NA	TRBV18	TRBJ1-1	CASSDNRVWTEAFF	TGTGCCAGCTCAGACAACAGGGTGTGGACTGAAGCTTTCTTT
NA	NA	TRBV4-1	TRBJ1-5	CASSQEGRGFDQPQHF	TGCGCCAGCAGCCAAGAGGGTCGAGGGTTTGATCAGCCCCAGCATTTT
NA	once	TRBV5-1	TRBJ2-7	CASSLSSKTEKTYEQYF	TGCGCCAGCAGCTTGTCTTCGAAAACAGAGAAGACCTACGAGCAGTACTTC
NA	few	TRBV7-9	TRBJ2-1	CASIGVGTSSYNEQFF	TGTGCCAGCATTGGAGTCGGGACCAGCTCCTACAATGAGCAGTTCTTC
NA	few	TRBV2	TRBJ2-7	CASSEDRGTREQYF	TGTGCCAGCAGTGAAGACCGCGGGACCAGAGAGCAGTACTTC
NA	few	TRBV29-1	TRBJ2-1	CSVESSGQSSYNEQFF	TGCAGCGTTGAATCCAGCGGGCAGAGCTCCTACAATGAGCAGTTCTTC
NA	few	TRBV30	TRBJ2-5	CAWLSRGRPQETQYF	TGTGCCTGGCTCTCACGAGGCCGTCCACAAGAGACCCAGTACTTC
NA	NA	TRBV29-1	TRBJ2-3	CSVEDSPTTQYF	TGCAGCGTTGAAGATTCCCCTACCACGCAGTATTTT
NA	NA	TRBV7-9	TRBJ2-7	CASSVSGFSSYEQYF	TGTGCCAGCAGCGTAAGCGGGTTTTCTTCCTACGAGCAGTACTTC
NA	NA	TRBV7-2	TRBJ2-1	CASSHRRGNWYNEQFF	TGTGCCAGCAGCCACCGCCGGGGGAATTGGTACAATGAGCAGTTCTTC
NA	few	TRBV29-1	TRBJ2-7	CSVAIGVSSYEQYF	TGCAGCGTTGCCATAGGGGTGAGCTCCTACGAGCAGTACTTC
TRBD1	NA	TRBV27	TRBJ2-5	CASSLSGTGLETQYF	TGTGCCAGCAGTTTATCAGGGACAGGATTAGAGACCCAGTACTTC
TRBD1	NA	TRBV29-1	TRBJ2-7	CSVGRGLYEQYF	TGCAGCGTTGGCAGGGGGCTGTACGAGCAGTACTTC
TRBD2	NA	TRBV4-3	TRBJ2-1	CASSQDQRAGGPWGEQFF	TGCGCCAGCAGCCAAGATCAAAGAGCGGGAGGCCCCTGGGGTGAGCAGTTCTTC
TRBD1	NA	TRBV13	TRBJ1-5	CASSLRQGFGNQPQHF	TGTGCCAGCAGCCTACGACAGGGTTTTGGCAATCAGCCCCAGCATTTT
TRBD1	NA	TRBV30	TRBJ2-2	CAWSVGGSITGELFF	TGTGCCTGGAGTGTAGGGGGCAGTATAACCGGGGAGCTGTTTTTT
NA	NA	TRBV7-9	TRBJ1-2	CASSLVRETYGYTF	TGTGCCAGCAGCTTAGTGAGAGAAACCTATGGCTACACCTTC